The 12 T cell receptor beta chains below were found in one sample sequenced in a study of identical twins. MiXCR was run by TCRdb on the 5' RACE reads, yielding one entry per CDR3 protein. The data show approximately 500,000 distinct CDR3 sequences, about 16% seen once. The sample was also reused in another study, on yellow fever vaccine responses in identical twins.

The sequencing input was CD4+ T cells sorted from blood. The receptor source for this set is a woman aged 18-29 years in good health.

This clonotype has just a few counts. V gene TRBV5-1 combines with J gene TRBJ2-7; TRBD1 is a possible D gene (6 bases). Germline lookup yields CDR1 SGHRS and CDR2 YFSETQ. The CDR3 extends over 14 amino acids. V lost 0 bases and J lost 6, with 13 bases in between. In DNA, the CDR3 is TGCGCCAGCAGCTTGGAAGGCAGGGGCGGCGAGCAGTACGTC. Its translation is CASSLEGRGGEQYV.

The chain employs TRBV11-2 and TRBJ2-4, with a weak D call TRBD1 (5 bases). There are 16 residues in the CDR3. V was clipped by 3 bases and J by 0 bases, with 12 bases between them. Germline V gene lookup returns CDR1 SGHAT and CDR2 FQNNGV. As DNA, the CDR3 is TGTGCCAGCAGCTTTAGGGGCGAGAAAGCCAAAAACATTCAGTACTTC. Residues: CASSFRGEKAKNIQYF. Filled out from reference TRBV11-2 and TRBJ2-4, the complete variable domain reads EAGVAQSPRYKIIEKRQSVAFWCNPISGHATLYWYQQILGQGPKLLIQFQNNGVVDDSQLPKDRFSAERLKGVDSTLKIQPAKLEDSAVYLCASSFRGEKAKNIQYFGAGTRLSVL.

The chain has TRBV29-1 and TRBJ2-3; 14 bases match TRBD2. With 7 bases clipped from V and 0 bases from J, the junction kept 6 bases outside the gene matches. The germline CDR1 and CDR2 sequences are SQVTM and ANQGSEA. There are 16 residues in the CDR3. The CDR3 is CSAKGLAGDSTDTQYF. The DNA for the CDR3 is TGCAGCGCAAAGGGACTAGCGGGAGATAGCACAGATACGCAGTATTTT.

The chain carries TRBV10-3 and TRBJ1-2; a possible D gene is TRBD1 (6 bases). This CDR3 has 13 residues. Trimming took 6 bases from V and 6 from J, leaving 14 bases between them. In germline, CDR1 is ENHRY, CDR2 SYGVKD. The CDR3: CAISDTGLNGYTF. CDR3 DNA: TGTGCCATCAGCGACACAGGGTTAAATGGCTACACCTTC.

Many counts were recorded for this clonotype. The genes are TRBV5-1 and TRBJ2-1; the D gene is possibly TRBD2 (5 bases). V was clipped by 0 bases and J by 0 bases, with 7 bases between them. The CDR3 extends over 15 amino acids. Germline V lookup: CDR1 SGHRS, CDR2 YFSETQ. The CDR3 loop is CASSLAGNSYNEQFF. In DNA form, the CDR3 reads TGCGCCAGCAGCTTGGCCGGGAACTCCTACAATGAGCAGTTCTTC.

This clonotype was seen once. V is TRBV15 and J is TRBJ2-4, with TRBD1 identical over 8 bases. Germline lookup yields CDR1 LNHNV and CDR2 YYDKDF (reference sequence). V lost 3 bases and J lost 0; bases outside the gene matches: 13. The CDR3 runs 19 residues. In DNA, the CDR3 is TGTGCCACCAGCAGGGGGGACAGGCGAAACGCGGAAGCCAAAAACATTCAGTACTTC. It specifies CATSRGDRRNAEAKNIQYF.

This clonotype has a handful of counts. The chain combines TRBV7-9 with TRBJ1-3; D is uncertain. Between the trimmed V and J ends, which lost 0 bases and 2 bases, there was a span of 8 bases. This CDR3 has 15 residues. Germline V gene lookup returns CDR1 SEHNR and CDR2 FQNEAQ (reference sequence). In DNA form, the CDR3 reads TGTGCCAGCAGCTTAGCAGGATCGGCTGGAAACACCATATATTTT. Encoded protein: CASSLAGSAGNTIYF.

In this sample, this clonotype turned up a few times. CDR3: CASGPPLAASTDTQYF. The CDR3 region has the DNA TGTGCCAGCGGGCCTCCTCTAGCGGCAAGCACAGATACGCAGTATTTT. The chain has TRBV2 and TRBJ2-3; 7 positions agree with TRBD2. With V trimmed by 8 bases and J by 0 bases, 11 bases remained unmatched. CDR3 size: 16 residues. From germline, CDR1 is SNHLY and CDR2 FYNNEI.

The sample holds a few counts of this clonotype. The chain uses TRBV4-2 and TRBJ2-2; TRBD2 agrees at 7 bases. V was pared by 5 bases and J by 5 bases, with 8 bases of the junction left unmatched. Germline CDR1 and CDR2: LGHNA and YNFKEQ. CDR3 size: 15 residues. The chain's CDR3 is CASSSGLAVTGELFF. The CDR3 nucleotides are TGTGCCAGCAGCTCGGGTCTAGCGGTTACCGGGGAGCTGTTTTTT.

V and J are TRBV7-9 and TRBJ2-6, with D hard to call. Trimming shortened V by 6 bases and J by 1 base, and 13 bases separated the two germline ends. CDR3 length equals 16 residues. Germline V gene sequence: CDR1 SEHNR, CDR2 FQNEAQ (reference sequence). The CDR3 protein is CASSLKPQSGANVLTF. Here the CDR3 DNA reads TGTGCCAGCAGTCTCAAGCCGCAGTCTGGGGCCAACGTCCTGACTTTC.

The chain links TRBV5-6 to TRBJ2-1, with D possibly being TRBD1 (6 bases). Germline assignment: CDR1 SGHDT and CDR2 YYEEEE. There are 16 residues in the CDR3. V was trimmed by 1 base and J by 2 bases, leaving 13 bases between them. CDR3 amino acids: CASSLTGSDAYNEQFF. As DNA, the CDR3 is TGTGCCAGCAGCTTGACAGGGAGCGATGCCTACAATGAGCAGTTCTTC.

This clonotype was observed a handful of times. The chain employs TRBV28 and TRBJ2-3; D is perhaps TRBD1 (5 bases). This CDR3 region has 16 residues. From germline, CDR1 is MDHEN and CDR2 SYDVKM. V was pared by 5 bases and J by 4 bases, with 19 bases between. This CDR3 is CASSPPPRQKADTQYF. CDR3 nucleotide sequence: TGTGCCAGCAGTCCCCCCCCTCGACAGAAGGCAGATACGCAGTATTTT.